What follows is one T cell receptor (beta chain) and its context. This sample is part of a study of cytomegalovirus exposure and HLA in healthy donors. The PCR had 60 Vbeta and 13 Jbeta primers. Data came from immunoSEQ multiplex PCR; TCRdb stores just in-frame clones and leaves some out. The sample consists of roughly 110,000 clones, about 74% of them appearing once. The CDR3 has 12 residues. V dropped 6 bases and J dropped 10 bases, with 10 bases sitting between them. From germline, CDR1 is MNHNS and CDR2 SASEGT. The chain carries TRBV6-1 and TRBJ1-6, with D perhaps matching TRBD1 (5 bases). The sequence derives from a female donor in good health and CMV-seronegative. Sequenced: PBMCs. CDR3 coding DNA: TGTGCCAGCAGGCAGGGCGGATCACCCCTCCACTTT. This sequence encodes CASRQGGSPLHF.